A single sample is the source of the 5 T cell receptor beta chains below, sequenced in a study of brain T cells in children with intractable seizures. Using immunoSEQ multiplex PCR, the repertoire was profiled, and TCRdb retains in-frame clones only, with some absent. The table lists 300,000 to 400,000 clones, 85% to 95% of them singletons, with 5.7% in the top ten. Regarding time point: blood from clinic visit 5 months post-surgery; TSC patient then seizure free. The sequencing here drew on peripheral blood, taken 4 to 5 months after surgery. The receptor set was obtained from a boy under two years old with tuberous sclerosis and intractable seizures.

CDR3 sequence: CASSLGRDRGYTEAFF. The CDR3 bases are TGTGCCAGCAGCCTCGGGAGGGACAGGGGTTACACTGAAGCTTTCTTT. The V and J genes are TRBV5-6 and TRBJ1-1; 10 bases line up with TRBD1. Germline V CDR1 and CDR2: SGHDT, YYEEEE. This CDR3 comprises 16 residues. Trimming at V came to 4 bases and at J to 3 bases, leaving 9 bases not matched to a gene.

This chain links TRBV5-1 with TRBJ2-1; TRBD2 matches 9 bases. Germline trimming cut 6 bases from V and 4 bases from J; bases unmatched to any gene: 11. This CDR3 comprises 16 residues. CDR1 is SGHRS, CDR2 YFSETQ, per germline. CDR3 nucleotides: TGCGCCAGCAATACCCCGGGTAGCGGGGGTTACAATGAGCAGTTCTTC. This gives the protein CASNTPGSGGYNEQFF.

The rearrangement uses TRBV11-2 and TRBJ1-2; perhaps TRBD1 as D (5 bases). Germline assignment: CDR1 SGHAT and CDR2 FQNNGV. Trimming removed 1 base from V and 2 bases from J, with 8 bases in between. The CDR3 runs to 14 residues. CDR3 region: CASSLADRNYGYTF. The CDR3 nucleotides are TGTGCCAGCAGCTTAGCTGACAGAAACTATGGCTACACCTTC.

This chain's CDR3 is CAWSPSLAGAYNEQFF. The CDR3 DNA follows: TGTGCCTGGAGTCCTTCTCTAGCGGGAGCTTACAATGAGCAGTTCTTC. The V gene is TRBV30, the J gene TRBJ2-1, with 10 bases identical to TRBD2. Per the germline V gene, CDR1 is GTSNPN and CDR2 is SVGIG (reference sequence). This CDR3 has 16 amino acids. V gave up 2 bases and J gave up 4 bases; unmatched junction bases: 8.

V is TRBV30 and J is TRBJ1-2; TRBD1 might be the D (5 bases). Germline V gives CDR1 GTSNPN, CDR2 SVGIG (reference sequence). The CDR3 runs to 15 residues. V gave up 4 bases and J gave up 6 bases, with 21 bases separating them. The CDR3 reads CAWIQRGARSHGYTF. CDR3 bases: TGTGCCTGGATTCAACGAGGGGCTCGGTCCCATGGCTACACCTTC.